This entry lists 10 T cell receptor beta chains sequenced from one sample in a study of T-cell memory formation after mild COVID-19. TCRdb analysed the 5' RACE reads with MiXCR anew, one entry per CDR3 protein. The profile shows around 200,000 distinct CDR3 sequences, around 8.8% of them singletons. What was sequenced was PBMCs or a T cell subset sorted from them (not recorded which). These TCRs come from a man between 18 and 35 years old who had mild COVID-19 (a few samples of this study predate the infection). Cell type and time point are not known.

CDR3 coding DNA: TGTGCCAGCAGCCAGACCCTTTCCAACTATGGCTACACCTTC. Translating gives CASSQTLSNYGYTF. J is TRBJ1-2 and V is TRBV9; D is unclear. Germline loops: CDR1 SGDLS, CDR2 YYNGEE. Trimming removed 4 bases from V and 2 bases from J, with 12 bases in between. CDR3 size: 14 residues. Variable domain in full (rest from reference TRBV9 and TRBJ1-2): DSGVTQTPKHLITATGQRVTLRCSPRSGDLSVYWYQQSLDQGLQFLIQYYNGEERAKGNILERFSAQQFPDLHSELNLSSLELGDSALYFCASSQTLSNYGYTFGSGTRLTVV.

This chain connects TRBV12-3 or TRBV12-4 to TRBJ1-1; D not certain. CDR3 length equals 13 residues. Deletions cut 2 bases from V and 3 bases from J, with 7 bases between. The CDR3 sequence: CASSLLEDTEAFF. The CDR3, as DNA: TGTGCCAGCAGTTTATTAGAGGACACTGAAGCTTTCTTT.

This chain joins TRBV29-1 and TRBJ1-5, with a tentative D call TRBD1 (5 bases). The CDR3 is 13 amino acids. Looked up from germline, CDR1 is SQVTM and CDR2 is ANQGSEA. The V gene lost 4 bases and the J gene lost 1 base, with 8 bases spanning the gap. CDR3: CSVVGGSNQPQHF. CDR3 nucleotide sequence: TGCAGCGTTGTCGGGGGGAGCAATCAGCCCCAGCATTTT.

The sample holds many counts of this clonotype. The chain couples TRBV20-1 to TRBJ2-7; the match to TRBD2 covers 7 bases. Germline-derived CDR1 and CDR2 are DFQATT and SNEGSKA (reference sequence). V was pared by 3 bases and J by 5 bases, with 7 bases of the junction left unmatched. CDR3 length: 13 amino acids. The CDR3 DNA reads TGCAGTGCTAGTACTGGACTAGTCGACGAGCAGTACTTC. Translating gives CSASTGLVDEQYF.

This clonotype was recorded at least ten times. The J gene is TRBJ2-1, the V gene TRBV18; D might be TRBD2 (5 bases). Germline V CDR1 and CDR2: KGHSH, LQKENI. Trimming removed 3 bases from V and 8 bases from J, with 23 bases in between. The CDR3 covers 17 residues. For the CDR3, the DNA is TGTGCCAGCTCACCGACTATCGTTTCACCCTCGTTTGATGAGCAGTTCTTC. This translates into CASSPTIVSPSFDEQFF.

This clonotype came up a few times. Here the CDR3 reads CASARVAGGPGDTQYF. CDR3 nucleotides: TGTGCCAGCGCCCGAGTCGCGGGGGGGCCTGGAGATACGCAGTATTTT. V is TRBV5-6 and J is TRBJ2-3, with 9 nucleotides matching TRBD2. Germline-derived CDR1 and CDR2 are SGHDT and YYEEEE. V lost 7 bases to trimming and J lost 5 bases; unmatched junction nucleotides: 14. The CDR3 loop spans 16 amino acids.

The genes are TRBV18 and TRBJ2-3; no reliable D call. V was trimmed by 3 bases and J by 4 bases, leaving 5 bases between them. CDR3 length: 12 amino acids. Germline V lookup: CDR1 KGHSH, CDR2 LQKENI. Here the CDR3 DNA reads TGTGCCAGCTCACCTGACGCAGATACGCAGTATTTT. Its protein is CASSPDADTQYF.

The chain has TRBV7-8 and TRBJ2-7, with D perhaps matching TRBD2 (5 bases). The CDR3 runs 12 residues. Germline CDR1 is SGHVS and CDR2 is FQNEAQ. Trimming shortened V by 4 bases and J by 7 bases, and 11 bases separated the two germline ends. The chain's CDR3 is CASSWRAREQYF. The CDR3, as DNA: TGTGCCAGCAGCTGGCGGGCGAGGGAGCAGTACTTC.

This clonotype has ten or more counts. The genes are TRBV18 and TRBJ2-3; D might be TRBD2 (6 bases). Germline CDR1 is KGHSH and CDR2 is LQKENI. Deletions cut 6 bases from V and 3 bases from J, with 16 bases between. This CDR3 spans 15 amino acids. The CDR3 DNA reads as TGTGCCAGCTCCCCTTCGGAGGGTAGGACAGATACGCAGTATTTT. Translated: CASSPSEGRTDTQYF.

The chain links TRBV5-5 to TRBJ2-1, with TRBD1 identical over 7 bases. CDR1 and CDR2 (germline): SGHKS, YYEKEE (reference sequence). V shed 5 bases, J shed 5 bases, and the junction held 7 bases outside the gene matches. The CDR3 has 14 residues. The CDR3 sequence is CASSQQGWDNEQFF. The CDR3 DNA is TGTGCCAGCAGTCAACAGGGGTGGGACAATGAGCAGTTCTTC. The whole variable domain, remainder taken from reference TRBV5-5 and TRBJ2-1, is DAGVTQSPTHLIKTRGQQVTLRCSPISGHKSVSWYQQVLGQGPQFIFQYYEKEERGRGNFPDRFSARQFPNYSSELNVNALLLGDSALYLCASSQQGWDNEQFFGPGTRLTVL.